The clone carrying this T cell receptor (beta chain) was seen a handful of times. What it recognizes is unknown. Germline CDR1 reads SGHRS; CDR2 reads YFSETQ. This CDR3 is 15 amino acids long. The V segment lost 4 bases and the J segment 5 bases; nucleotides outside the gene matches: 10. Primers for the PCR totalled 60 Vbeta and 13 Jbeta. The data were produced by immunoSEQ multiplex PCR, yet TCRdb's version contains in-frame clones alone and is incomplete. The sample holds more than 95,000 clones; about 80% are singletons and the top ten take 1.5% to 2%. This sample was taken from a study of cytomegalovirus exposure and HLA in healthy donors. At the level of the study: One earlier analysis, a look at around 170 million T cells, found fewer than 140 million unique TCR beta sequences.

General study points: With later analysis, a missense DCLRE1C variant became linked to TCR beta V- and J-gene trimming. Information on immune exposure was restricted to one variable (CMV serostatus).

The material sequenced was PBMCs. The rearrangement uses TRBV5-1 and TRBJ1-1; TRBD1 agrees at 8 bases. The sequence was collected from a woman aged 40 to 55 in good health and CMV-seronegative. The CDR3 reads CASSLRGQVGTEAFF. As DNA, the CDR3 is TGCGCCAGCAGCCTACGGGGACAGGTCGGTACTGAAGCTTTCTTT.